The 12 T cell receptor beta chains given below trace back to one sample, sequenced in a study of cytomegalovirus exposure and HLA in healthy donors. Sequenced by immunoSEQ multiplex PCR; TCRdb stores in-frame clones only, minus some. This sample has some 76,000 clones, with 94% found just once. The sequenced material came from PBMCs. These receptors all come from a young woman in good health and CMV-seronegative.

The chain combines TRBV28 with TRBJ1-4, with D unresolved. V shed 3 bases and J shed 11 bases, with 16 bases lying between them. CDR1 is MDHEN, CDR2 SYDVKM, per germline. The CDR3 runs 14 residues. The CDR3 DNA is TGTGCCAGCAGTTTGGGCAGGCTTTTGGGTAAACTGTTTTTT. Its translation is CASSLGRLLGKLFF.

This clone has a single count. J is TRBJ2-3 and V is TRBV7-2; D is unresolved. CDR1 and CDR2 from the germline V gene are SGHTA and FQGNSA. V was cut by 4 bases and J by 2 bases, with 19 bases left in between. The CDR3 totals 17 residues. CDR3 amino acids: CASSSNELRYHTDTQYF. The DNA for the CDR3 is TGTGCCAGCAGCTCAAACGAACTACGCTACCACACAGATACGCAGTATTTT.

The sample holds one count of this clone. The V gene is TRBV6-5, the J gene TRBJ1-1; D ambiguous. The CDR3 spans 14 residues. From germline, CDR1 is MNHEY and CDR2 SVGAGI. Trimming took off 4 bases at V and 1 base at J, with 10 bases between the two ends. CDR3 DNA: TGTGCCAGCAGTTTCGAACAGAGGAACACTGAAGCTTTCTTT. It specifies CASSFEQRNTEAFF.

This rearrangement joins TRBV30 to TRBJ1-2; D is unclear. The V end lost 1 base, the J end lost 6 bases, and 12 bases lay between the germline ends. Germline assignment: CDR1 GTSNPN and CDR2 SVGIG (reference sequence). The CDR3 spans 13 residues. CDR3: CAWSGDSADGYTF. CDR3 nucleotides: TGTGCCTGGAGTGGAGACTCAGCCGATGGCTACACCTTC.

CDR3: CASSFTTGVTGELFF. The CDR3 DNA is TGTGCCAGCAGCTTCACGACAGGAGTGACCGGGGAGCTGTTTTTT. The chain links TRBV5-4 to TRBJ2-2, with D possibly TRBD1 on 6 matching bases. CDR3 length: 15 amino acids. Germline values: CDR1 SGHNT, CDR2 YYREEE (reference sequence). Trimming left V 2 bases short and J 5 bases short, with 13 bases between.

The chain carries TRBV2 and TRBJ2-2; the D gene is possibly TRBD2 (5 bases). V gave up 8 bases and J gave up 4 bases, with 14 bases separating them. The CDR3 consists of 14 residues. Germline V gene data show CDR1 as SNHLY and CDR2 as FYNNEI. The CDR3 DNA follows: TGTGCCAGCGACCCTGTGGCGGGCACCGGGGAGCTGTTTTTT. This translates into CASDPVAGTGELFF.

The chain has TRBV19 and TRBJ1-1, with D possibly matching TRBD1 (5 bases). Trimming stripped 5 bases from V and 3 bases from J, with 10 bases between. This CDR3 spans 13 amino acids. Germline V gene lookup returns CDR1 LNHDA and CDR2 SQIVND (reference sequence). The CDR3 here is CASSQGADTEAFF. CDR3 DNA sequence: TGTGCCAGTAGTCAAGGGGCGGACACTGAAGCTTTCTTT.

This clone came up once. The chain joins TRBV27 to TRBJ2-1; D not certain. The CDR3 spans 16 residues. V dropped 4 bases and J dropped 2 bases, with 15 bases sitting between them. The germline V gene encodes CDR1 MNHEY and CDR2 SMNVEV (reference sequence). DNA of the CDR3: TGTGCCAGCAGTTCATACTATGGTTCCCCCTACAATGAGCAGTTCTTC. Protein: CASSSYYGSPYNEQFF.

The chain recombines TRBV4-2 with TRBJ1-1; D remains unclear. The CDR3 covers 14 residues. The germline gives CDR1 LGHNA, CDR2 YNFKEQ. The ends were cut back, 1 base at V and 8 bases at J, with 14 bases in the middle. The CDR3 here is CASSQAPGLGEAFF. The CDR3 DNA reads TGTGCCAGCAGCCAAGCCCCTGGCTTGGGCGAAGCTTTCTTT.

The table lists this clone with a few counts. V and J are TRBV6-1 and TRBJ2-5; weak D call: TRBD2 (6 bases). Germline-derived CDR1 and CDR2 are MNHNS and SASEGT. The CDR3 extends over 16 amino acids. Trimming shortened V by 4 bases and J by 4 bases, and 19 bases separated the two germline ends. CDR3 nucleotides: TGTGCCAGCAGTGGGAGGGGAGGCCACGAGAGAGAGACCCAGTACTTC. This gives the protein CASSGRGGHERETQYF.

The DNA for the CDR3 is TGTGCCAGCAGTGATTCCCGGACAGGGAAAGGCTACACCTTC. It is translated as CASSDSRTGKGYTF. The V gene is TRBV2, the J gene TRBJ1-2; 8 bases are a match to TRBD1. Per germline, CDR1 SNHLY and CDR2 FYNNEI. The CDR3 covers 14 residues. V lost 3 bases, J lost 8 bases, and 8 bases stayed unmatched.

This chain links TRBV6-1 with TRBJ2-7; TRBD2 matches at 11 bases. The CDR3 has 14 amino acids. In germline, CDR1 is MNHNS, CDR2 SASEGT. V lost 6 bases, J lost 6 bases, and 7 bases stayed unmatched. CDR3 DNA sequence: TGTGCCAGCAGCCACACTAGCGGGAGTCCCGAGCAGTACTTC. Its translation is CASSHTSGSPEQYF.